A selection of T cell receptor beta chains follows, all from one sample in a study of cytomegalovirus exposure and HLA in healthy donors. The table came from immunoSEQ multiplex PCR; TCRdb's copy has only in-frame clones and leaves some out. Of about 130,000 clones detected, 76% appear once; the ten largest clones hold approximately 2%. The sample taken for sequencing was PBMCs. These receptors came from a man aged 45-65 years in good health and CMV-seronegative. CDR3s include the opening cysteine and the closing phenylalanine or tryptophan. The D gene is left open where the match is weak. The size of a clone is reported for some rows only, either as once, few or many, or as a class for expanded clones.

V	J	D	size	CDR3	DNA
TRBV9	TRBJ1-1	TRBD1	once	CASSFGAGGQNTEAFF	TGTGCCAGCAGCTTTGGGGCAGGGGGACAGAACACTGAAGCTTTCTTT
TRBV27	TRBJ1-1	TRBD1	few	CASIRDRRGTEAFF	TGTGCCAGCATTAGGGACAGGCGAGGCACTGAAGCTTTCTTT
TRBV5-6	TRBJ2-3	TRBD2	NA	CASTSGTSGGALDTQYF	TGTGCCAGCACCTCCGGGACTAGCGGGGGGGCCTTAGATACGCAGTATTTT
TRBV28	TRBJ1-5	NA	NA	CASSRGGRDSNQPQHF	TGTGCCAGCAGCCGGGGGGGACGGGATAGCAATCAGCCCCAGCATTTT
TRBV7-9	TRBJ2-5	TRBD2	NA	CSSSLSSGEETQYF	TGTTCCAGCAGCTTATCCAGCGGGGAAGAGACCCAGTACTTC
TRBV6-5	TRBJ2-3	NA	NA	CASRKGPDTDTQYF	TGTGCCAGCAGGAAGGGGCCTGACACAGATACGCAGTATTTT
TRBV27	TRBJ2-5	NA	NA	CASRPLPRETQYF	TGTGCCAGCAGACCCCTACCTCGAGAGACCCAGTACTTC
TRBV11-2	TRBJ2-2	NA	NA	CASSLTPWGRANTGELFF	TGTGCCAGCAGCTTAACCCCCTGGGGCAGGGCGAACACCGGGGAGCTGTTTTTT
TRBV6-6	TRBJ1-1	TRBD1	NA	CASTLGEDRGAFF	TGTGCCAGCACCTTAGGGGAGGACAGGGGTGCTTTCTTT
TRBV6-1	TRBJ1-1	NA	NA	CASSALTENTEAFF	TGTGCCAGCAGTGCCCTTACAGAGAACACTGAAGCTTTCTTT
TRBV6-5	TRBJ1-5	NA	NA	CASSYLRGFNQPQHF	TGTGCCAGCAGTTACCTCAGGGGTTTCAATCAGCCCCAGCATTTT
TRBV5-6	TRBJ1-1	NA	NA	CASSLVARGDTEAFF	TGTGCCAGCAGCTTGGTGGCCCGAGGTGACACTGAAGCTTTCTTT
TRBV28	TRBJ2-2	NA	few	CASRDGTNGGELFF	TGTGCCAGCAGAGACGGGACAAATGGCGGGGAGCTGTTTTTT
TRBV10-3	TRBJ2-2	NA	NA	CAIRGSGELFF	TGTGCCATCAGGGGGAGCGGGGAGCTGTTTTTT
TRBV11-2	TRBJ2-3	NA	once	CASSLSGVEADTQYF	TGTGCCAGCAGCTTGTCGGGGGTAGAGGCAGATACGCAGTATTTT